Listed below are T cell receptor beta chains from one sample, sequenced in a study of blood T cell repertoires in COVID-19. The assay was immunoSEQ multiplex PCR, and TCRdb's table has in-frame clones only and misses some. This sample has 270,000 or so clones, with approximately 90% found just once. Sample: PBMCs or T cells enriched from blood (not recorded which). The receptor set was obtained from a man in his forties who had been exposed to COVID-19. Each CDR3 is given with its conserved first and last residue. The D gene is left open where the match is weak. Size values are once, few and many counts, or a class for expanded clones, and some rows have none.

TRBV27	TRBJ1-6	18	-	-	TGTGCCAGCCGACTTACCATTCAAGCCGGGATGAGAAATTCACCCCTCCACTTT	CASRLTIQAGMRNSPLHF
TRBV5-4	TRBJ2-3	15	-	TRBD2	TGTGCCAGCAGGAATAGCGGGAGGCGCTTAGATACGCAGTATTTT	CASRNSGRRLDTQYF
TRBV18	TRBJ1-1	16	-	-	TGTGCCAGCTCACCACCGTTTATTGGCCCTAACACTGAAGCTTTCTTT	CASSPPFIGPNTEAFF
TRBV5-1	TRBJ1-5	15	-	-	TGCGCCAGCAGCTTGGCAGGACGGCGGGGGCAGCCCCAGCATTTT	CASSLAGRRGQPQHF
TRBV6-2/TRBV6-3	TRBJ1-5	15	-	-	TGTGCCAGCAGTTACCGAGGGGGTAGCAATCAGCCCCAGCATTTT	CASSYRGGSNQPQHF
TRBV5-1	TRBJ1-5	17	-	-	TGCGCCAGCAGCTTGGTCGTCCAACAGGGAAGCAATCAGCCCCAGCATTTT	CASSLVVQQGSNQPQHF
TRBV6-1	TRBJ2-1	15	-	-	TGTGCCAGCAGTGAAAGAGGTTTGACGTACAATGAGCAGTTCTTC	CASSERGLTYNEQFF
TRBV15	TRBJ1-1	15	once	TRBD1	TGTGCCACCAGCGGAGGCCGACAGGGAAGCACTGAAGCTTTCTTT	CATSGGRQGSTEAFF
TRBV6-5	TRBJ1-5	14	-	TRBD1	TGTGCCAGCGTGGACAGGGGGAGCAATCAGCCCCAGCATTTT	CASVDRGSNQPQHF
TRBV5-1	TRBJ1-1	14	-	-	TGCGCCAGCAGCTTGTCCTCACAGGGCCATGAAGCTTTCTTT	CASSLSSQGHEAFF
TRBV9	TRBJ2-7	15	-	-	TGTGCCAGCAGCCCCAGACAGGGACTCTCCTACGAGCAGTACTTC	CASSPRQGLSYEQYF
TRBV6-5	TRBJ2-7	10	-	-	TGTGCCAGTCTAAAGTTCGGGGAGTACTTC	CASLKFGEYF
TRBV28	TRBJ2-7	13	few	-	TGTGCCAGCAGTTTGAGCAGGGCCTACGAGCAGTACTTC	CASSLSRAYEQYF
TRBV28	TRBJ2-1	11	once	-	TGTGCCAGCAGTTTTAACAATGAGCAGTTCTTC	CASSFNNEQFF
TRBV19	TRBJ1-5	17	-	-	TGTGCCAGTAGTATCCCTGTCGGGAGGGGTTTCACGGAGCCCCAGCATTTT	CASSIPVGRGFTEPQHF
TRBV6-2/TRBV6-3	TRBJ1-1	13	-	-	TGTGCCAGCAGTTACAGGGGTCGAACTGAAGCTTTCTTT	CASSYRGRTEAFF
TRBV2	TRBJ2-7	14	-	-	TGTGCCGGCTACTCGCGAGACAACTCCTACGAGCAGTACTTC	CAGYSRDNSYEQYF
TRBV9	TRBJ2-2	15	-	TRBD2	TGTGCCAGCAGCGTAGGTGCTAGCGGGGGCGGGGAGCTGTTTTTT	CASSVGASGGGELFF
TRBV11-1	TRBJ2-1	13	-	-	TGTGCCAGCAGCCAGGGGGGAGAGAATGAGCAGTTCTTC	CASSQGGENEQFF
TRBV9	TRBJ2-5	14	-	-	TGTGCCAGCAGCGTGCGGGACGGTCAAGAGACCCAGTACTTC	CASSVRDGQETQYF
TRBV28	TRBJ1-2	14	-	-	TGTGCCAGCGGACACCCGACCCGAGGTTATGGCTACACCTTC	CASGHPTRGYGYTF
TRBV27	TRBJ1-1	16	-	TRBD1	TGTGCCAGCAGTTTATTAAGGGGGCAAGGAGGGACTGAAGCTTTCTTT	CASSLLRGQGGTEAFF
TRBV7-3	TRBJ1-6	13	-	-	TGTGCCAGCAGCTTAAGTCTGAATTCACCCCTCCACTTT	CASSLSLNSPLHF
TRBV14	TRBJ1-1	16	-	TRBD1	TGTGCCAGCAGCCAGGACAGGGGAGGTTTTAGCACTGAAGCTTTCTTT	CASSQDRGGFSTEAFF
TRBV28	TRBJ2-7	12	-	-	TGTGCCAGCAGTAAAGGGACTCGGGAGCAGTACTTC	CASSKGTREQYF
TRBV2	TRBJ1-2	14	few	-	TGTGCCAGCAGTGGTCCTCAGGGTATAGTTGGCTACACCTTC	CASSGPQGIVGYTF
TRBV7-9	TRBJ2-7	11	few	-	TGTGCCAGCAGCTTTCTCAGTGAGCAGTACTTC	CASSFLSEQYF
TRBV6-5	TRBJ1-2	13	-	TRBD1	TGTGCCAGCGGACAGGGGGCGAACTATGGCTACACCTTC	CASGQGANYGYTF
TRBV28	TRBJ1-4	14	-	TRBD1	TGTGCCAGCAGTACGACAGGGAGGAGCGGAAAACTGTTTTTT	CASSTTGRSGKLFF
TRBV2	TRBJ1-1	13	-	-	TGTGCCAGCAGTGCAGGTGTGAACACTGAAGCTTTCTTT	CASSAGVNTEAFF